This note documents a single TCR beta chain sequence. TCRdb's table, derived via immunoSEQ multiplex PCR, lists solely in-frame clones and lacks some. The sample lists about 20,000 clones, roughly 79% seen once, with under 0.5% in the top ten. The sample originates from a study of STAT5B mutations in CD4+ large granular lymphocyte leukemia. Germline V CDR1 and CDR2: MNHNY, SVGAGI (reference sequence). Trimming took off 8 bases at V and 5 bases at J, with 21 bases between the two ends. This CDR3 has 15 residues. Sequencing input: CD4+ T cells from blood buffy coats. The clonotype originates from a human donor in good health. The chain carries TRBV6-6 and TRBJ1-1, with a possible D match to TRBD1 (6 bases). The CDR3 spells CASGDRGGAWTEAFF. CDR3 nucleotide sequence: TGTGCCAGCGGAGACCGTGGGGGGGCTTGGACTGAAGCTTTCTTT.